This T cell receptor beta chain appears in the sequencing data of a study of blood T cells in healthy people across ages. Study conclusions and caveats: Calculation of diversity from one million T cells yielded estimates considered to be underestimates. Getting older went along with TCR beta diversity per million T cells dropping roughly linearly.

As to this clonotype: Its specificity is unknown.

A sample-barcoded 5' primer and a J-beta primer mix were used in a second PCR of roughly 7 to 12 cycles. TCRdb analysed the 5' RACE reads with MiXCR anew, one entry per CDR3 protein. The table records 800,000 to 950,000 distinct CDR3 sequences, roughly 34% of them present only once. With V trimmed by 4 bases and J by 12 bases, 2 bases remained unmatched. The CDR3 has 11 amino acids. The TCR was taken from a man aged 18 to 29 in good health. The V and J genes are TRBV12-3 or TRBV12-4 and TRBJ1-4, with 7 bases lining up with TRBD1. Sequenced material: blood. As DNA, the CDR3 is TGTGCCAGCAGTTCTCAGGGGGAACTGTTTTTT. Residues: CASSSQGELFF.